Detailed here is one T cell receptor (beta chain). The participants were between about 18 and 95 years old and came from some 25 US areas. Assignments of participants to cohorts depended upon their own reported clinical history. Only in-frame clones appear in the TCRdb table, and some are missing; sequencing was by immunoSEQ multiplex PCR. The sample contains 82,000 or so clones, around 89% of which appear only once. The data derive from a study of blood T cell repertoires in COVID-19. CDR1 is GTSNPN and CDR2 is SVGIG in the germline V gene (reference sequence). CDR3 length: 12 amino acids. Trimming left V 0 bases short and J 5 bases short, with 7 bases between.

The sequenced sample consisted of PBMCs or T cells enriched from blood (not recorded which). The genes are TRBV30 and TRBJ2-5; D not certain. The receptor was derived from a woman aged 45 to 65 with acute COVID-19. CDR3 residues: CAWSVFRETQYF. The CDR3 DNA sequence: TGTGCCTGGAGTGTGTTTCGGGAGACCCAGTACTTC.